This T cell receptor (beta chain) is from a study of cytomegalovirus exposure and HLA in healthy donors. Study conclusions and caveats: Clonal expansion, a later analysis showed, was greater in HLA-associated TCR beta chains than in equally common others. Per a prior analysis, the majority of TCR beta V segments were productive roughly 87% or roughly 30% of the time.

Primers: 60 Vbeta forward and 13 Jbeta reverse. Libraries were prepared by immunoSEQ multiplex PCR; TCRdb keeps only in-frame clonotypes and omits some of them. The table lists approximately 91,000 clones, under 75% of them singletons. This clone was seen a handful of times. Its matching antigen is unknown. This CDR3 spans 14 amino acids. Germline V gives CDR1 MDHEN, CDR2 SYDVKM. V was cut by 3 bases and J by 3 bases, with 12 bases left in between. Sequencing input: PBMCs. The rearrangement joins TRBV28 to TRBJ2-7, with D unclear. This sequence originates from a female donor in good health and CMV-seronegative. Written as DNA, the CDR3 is TGTGCCAGCAGTTTCGGGTCCACGTACTACGAGCAGTACTTC. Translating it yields CASSFGSTYYEQYF. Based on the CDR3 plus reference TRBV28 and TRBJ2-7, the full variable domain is DVKVTQSSRYLVKRTGEKVFLECVQDMDHENMFWYRQDPGLGLRLIYFSYDVKMKEKGDIPEGYSVSREKKERFSLILESASTNQTSMYLCASSFGSTYYEQYFGPGTRLTVT.